A single sample is the source of the 27 T cell receptor beta chains below, sequenced in a study of shared clonotypes between healthy human individuals. Method: immunoSEQ multiplex PCR; TCRdb's copy keeps in-frame clones and lacks some. The sample consists of 2 million to 2.5 million clones, roughly 92% of them appearing once. The source material was naive CD4+ T cells from PBMCs. Indicated subset: CD45RA+ positively selected. These receptor sequences come from a man younger than 30 in good health. Some clones in this sample may be carry-over from other donors' samples.

The V gene is TRBV12-2, the J gene TRBJ2-2. TRBV12-2 is noted as a pseudogene. CDR3 size: 13 residues. This CDR3 is CASRLAGDGELFF. CDR3 DNA: TGTGCAAGTCGCTTAGCGGGGGACGGGGAGCTGTTTTTT.

The rearrangement uses TRBV11-2 and TRBJ2-1, with D perhaps being TRBD1 or TRBD2 (5 bases each). Looked up from germline, CDR1 is SGHAT and CDR2 is FQNNGV. This CDR3 spans 16 amino acids. V lost 2 bases and J 4 bases, leaving 15 bases between the germline ends. The chain's CDR3 is CASSLTLAGAYNEQFF. CDR3 nucleotide sequence: TGTGCCAGCAGCTTAACATTAGCCGGGGCGTACAATGAGCAGTTCTTC. Using reference TRBV11-2 and TRBJ2-1 for the parts outside the CDR3, the full variable domain is EAGVAQSPRYKIIEKRQSVAFWCNPISGHATLYWYQQILGQGPKLLIQFQNNGVVDDSQLPKDRFSAERLKGVDSTLKIQPAKLEDSAVYLCASSLTLAGAYNEQFFGPGTRLTVL.

The V call is TRBV12-5, the J call TRBJ2-5, with D perhaps TRBD1 (6 bases). The germline CDR1 and CDR2 sequences are LGHNT and FRNRAP. V was clipped by 1 base and J by 3 bases, with 6 bases between them. CDR3 length: 13 residues. The CDR3 DNA is TGTGCTAGTGGTTTGGACAGGGAAGAGACCCAGTACTTC. Translation: CASGLDREETQYF.

The chain has TRBV4-3 and TRBJ1-6; D call uncertain. CDR3 length: 13 residues. The V gene lost 1 base and the J gene lost 7 bases, with 5 bases spanning the gap. The germline V gene encodes CDR1 LGHNA and CDR2 YSLEER. The CDR3 DNA follows: TGCGCCAGCAGCCAAGGGGGAAATTCACCCCTCCACTTT. Its translation is CASSQGGNSPLHF.

The chain joins TRBV6-1 to TRBJ1-5; D unclear. This CDR3 comprises 13 residues. Germline assignment: CDR1 MNHNS and CDR2 SASEGT. Trimming removed 3 bases at V and 7 bases at J, with 10 bases between. This CDR3 is CASSDRGQQPQHF. CDR3 nucleotides: TGTGCCAGCAGTGATAGAGGTCAACAGCCCCAGCATTTT.

The CDR3 DNA follows: TGTGCCAGCAGTTTCGGACAGGGGATTACCTACGAGCAGTACTTC. Its protein product is CASSFGQGITYEQYF. This rearrangement joins TRBV28 to TRBJ2-7; 9 bases line up with TRBD1. J gave up 2 bases and V 3 bases, and 5 bases lay outside the gene matches. The germline V gene has CDR1 MDHEN and CDR2 SYDVKM. The CDR3 length is 15 residues. Complete variable domain (other parts from reference TRBV28 and TRBJ2-7): DVKVTQSSRYLVKRTGEKVFLECVQDMDHENMFWYRQDPGLGLRLIYFSYDVKMKEKGDIPEGYSVSREKKERFSLILESASTNQTSMYLCASSFGQGITYEQYFGPGTRLTVT.

This chain connects TRBV6-6 to TRBJ2-7, with 9 bases lining up with TRBD2. CDR3 size: 14 residues. Per the germline V gene, CDR1 is MNHNY and CDR2 is SVGAGI (reference sequence). The V gene end was trimmed by 4 bases and the J gene end by 3 bases; junction bases not matched to a gene: 4. Written as DNA, the CDR3 is TGTGCCAGCAGTTTAGCGGGAGCGGTCTACGAGCAGTACTTC. Translating gives CASSLAGAVYEQYF.

About this clone: At one end, the junction sequence differs from germline, possibly due to a read error. V usage is TRBV7-2 and J usage is TRBJ2-3; D is possibly TRBD2 (6 bases). This CDR3 comprises 16 residues. Germline loops: CDR1 SGHTA, CDR2 FQGNSA. This CDR3 is CASSLATRGGTDTQYF. For the CDR3, the DNA is TGTGCCAGCAGCCTAGCGACCCGGGGCGGCACAGATACGCAGTATTTT.

V gene TRBV5-4 combines with J gene TRBJ1-2, with TRBD1 as a possible D gene (6 bases). Germline values: CDR1 SGHNT, CDR2 YYREEE (reference sequence). V was trimmed by 4 bases and J by 7 bases, leaving 23 bases between them. The CDR3 is 16 residues long. DNA for the CDR3: TGTGCCAGCAGCCCCGGACAGCCGACCCCATATGGTGGCTACACCTTC. This codes for CASSPGQPTPYGGYTF.

The J gene is TRBJ2-1, the V gene TRBV5-1; TRBD1 agrees at 9 bases. The CDR3 contains 16 residues. The germline V gene encodes CDR1 SGHRS and CDR2 YFSETQ. Trimming cost V 0 bases and J 7 bases; bases outside gene matches: 8. The CDR3 sequence: CASSLDYRGRWNEQFF. DNA for the CDR3: TGCGCCAGCAGCTTGGATTACAGGGGGCGATGGAATGAGCAGTTCTTC.

The V call is TRBV5-1, the J call TRBJ2-7, with D tentatively TRBD1 or TRBD2 (5 bases each). The V gene lost 5 bases and the J gene lost 5 bases, with 14 bases spanning the gap. The CDR3 has 13 residues. Germline V lookup: CDR1 SGHRS, CDR2 YFSETQ. The CDR3 nucleotides read TGCGCCAGCAGGGTCGGGACCCCGAACGAGCAGTACTTC. Translating gives CASRVGTPNEQYF.

The J gene is TRBJ1-2, the V gene TRBV21-1. TRBV21-1 represents a pseudogene. The CDR3 is 16 amino acids. The CDR3 DNA sequence: TGTGCCGGGCGACAGGGCGAGCGGGGATGGGGTCGGGGCTACACCTTC. It codes for CAGRQGERGWGRGYTF.

This sequence joins TRBV28 and TRBJ2-3; TRBD2 matches 7 bases. In germline, CDR1 is MDHEN, CDR2 SYDVKM. The CDR3 extends over 16 amino acids. Trimming removed 2 bases from V and 3 bases from J; junction bases left unmatched: 8. This chain's CDR3 is CASSLPAGAGTDTQYF. The CDR3 nucleotides read TGTGCCAGCAGTTTACCGGCGGGAGCGGGTACAGATACGCAGTATTTT. The entire variable domain, with the rest obtained from reference TRBV28 and TRBJ2-3, is as follows: DVKVTQSSRYLVKRTGEKVFLECVQDMDHENMFWYRQDPGLGLRLIYFSYDVKMKEKGDIPEGYSVSREKKERFSLILESASTNQTSMYLCASSLPAGAGTDTQYFGPGTRLTVL.

V is TRBV27 and J is TRBJ2-1; 10 bases line up with TRBD1. This CDR3 spans 17 amino acids. Germline-derived CDR1 and CDR2 are MNHEY and SMNVEV (reference sequence). Trimming at V came to 10 bases and at J to 2 bases, leaving 14 bases not matched to a gene. The CDR3 coding sequence is TGTGCCACCAACCCGCCGCCCGGGACAGGGGCCTACAATGAGCAGTTCTTC. It encodes CATNPPPGTGAYNEQFF.

To note about this clone: Other DNA sequences in the same sample also yield this CDR3. The rearrangement links TRBV7-9 to TRBJ2-7, with D hard to call. Per the germline V gene, CDR1 is SEHNR and CDR2 is FQNEAQ (reference sequence). The length of the CDR3 is 11 residues. V lost 3 bases and J lost 2, with 2 bases in between. The chain's CDR3 is CASSLTYEQYF. For the CDR3, the DNA is TGTGCCAGCAGCTTGACCTACGAGCAGTACTTC.

The chain combines TRBV27 with TRBJ2-1; maybe TRBD2 (6 bases). This CDR3 comprises 14 residues. V was shortened by 8 bases and J by 8 bases, with 19 bases between the two germline ends. Per germline, CDR1 MNHEY and CDR2 SMNVEV (reference sequence). CDR3 coding DNA: TGTGCCAGCGGAAAGGAGGCGGGACGGTATGAGCAGTTCTTC. It is translated as CASGKEAGRYEQFF.

The gene calls are TRBV27 and TRBJ2-5, with D unresolved. From germline, CDR1 is MNHEY and CDR2 SMNVEV (reference sequence). V lost 6 bases and J 0 bases, leaving 5 bases between the germline ends. CDR3 size: 12 residues. CDR3 amino acids: CASSYDQETQYF. The CDR3 region has the DNA TGTGCCAGCAGCTATGACCAAGAGACCCAGTACTTC.

The genes are TRBV2 and TRBJ2-6; D ambiguous. V was cut by 6 bases and J by 0 bases, with 9 bases left in between. The CDR3 loop spans 15 amino acids. CDR1 is SNHLY, CDR2 FYNNEI, per germline. As DNA, the CDR3 is TGTGCCAGCAGCACAACTCACTCTGGGGCCAACGTCCTGACTTTC. Protein product: CASSTTHSGANVLTF. Full variable domain (outside the CDR3, taken from reference TRBV2 and TRBJ2-6): EPEVTQTPSHQVTQMGQEVILRCVPISNHLYFYWYRQILGQKVEFLVSFYNNEISEKSEIFDDQFSVERPDGSNFTLKIRSTKLEDSAMYFCASSTTHSGANVLTFGAGSRLTVL.

The gene calls are TRBV12-2 and TRBJ1-3; the table calls TRBD1, which could not be checked here. TRBV12-2 is a pseudogene. The CDR3 runs 14 residues. CDR3 sequence (DNA): TGTGCAAGTCTTTCAGGGGTCTCTGGAAACACCATATATTTT. It codes for CASLSGVSGNTIYF.

This chain uses TRBV5-1 with TRBJ2-5; the D gene is possibly TRBD2 (5 bases). This CDR3 contains 13 residues. V was shortened by 2 bases and J by 5 bases, with 10 bases between the two germline ends. The germline CDR1 and CDR2 sequences are SGHRS and YFSETQ. The CDR3 spells CASSFEGEETQYF. The CDR3 DNA is TGCGCCAGCAGCTTCGAGGGCGAGGAGACCCAGTACTTC. The full variable domain, in which reference TRBV5-1 and TRBJ2-5 provide the parts outside the CDR3, is KAGVTQTPRYLIKTRGQQVTLSCSPISGHRSVSWYQQTPGQGLQFLFEYFSETQRNKGNFPGRFSGRQFSNSRSEMNVSTLELGDSALYLCASSFEGEETQYFGPGTRLLVL.

This chain connects TRBV5-1 to TRBJ2-7, with 12 bases fitting TRBD1. The CDR3 runs 15 residues. Germline loops: CDR1 SGHRS, CDR2 YFSETQ. Trimming removed 4 bases from V and 5 bases from J; junction bases left unmatched: 7. The CDR3 DNA follows: TGCGCCAGCAGCACCCGGGACAGGGGGCGGGACGAGCAGTACTTC. Protein: CASSTRDRGRDEQYF.

On this clone itself: Distinct nucleotide sequences in the sample also encode this CDR3. This rearrangement joins TRBV11-3 to TRBJ2-7; TRBD1 is a possible D gene (6 bases). CDR3 length equals 13 residues. Germline V gene data show CDR1 as SGHNT and CDR2 as YENEEA. V dropped 5 bases and J dropped 1 base, with 9 bases sitting between them. The CDR3 nucleotides are TGTGCCAGCAGCCTCGGGACATCCTACGAGCAGTACTTC. Encoded protein: CASSLGTSYEQYF.

The chain combines TRBV11-2 with TRBJ2-2; D is ambiguous. The V end was cut by 3 bases, the J end by 4 bases, with 12 bases between. In germline, CDR1 is SGHAT, CDR2 FQNNGV. This CDR3 is built from 15 residues. In DNA, the CDR3 is TGTGCCAGCAGCTTCCCCATGTGGGCCACCGGGGAGCTGTTTTTT. It is translated as CASSFPMWATGELFF.

The chain employs TRBV27 and TRBJ2-7; 10 bases fit TRBD2. The CDR3 is 15 residues long. The germline V gene has CDR1 MNHEY and CDR2 SMNVEV (reference sequence). With V trimmed by 6 bases and J by 7 bases, 12 bases remained unmatched. The CDR3 nucleotides read TGTGCCAGCAGACTAGCGGGAACCCAACCTTTTGAGCAGTACTTC. It encodes CASRLAGTQPFEQYF.

The V and J genes are TRBV11-1 and TRBJ1-6; D unresolved. CDR1 and CDR2 (germline): SGHAT, FQDESV (reference sequence). The CDR3 sequence is 16 residues long. Trimming took 0 bases from V and 7 from J, leaving 13 bases between them. The CDR3 DNA reads as TGTGCCAGCAGCTTAGCGCATCCGGGAGGGAATTCACCCCTCCACTTT. Translating gives CASSLAHPGGNSPLHF.

The gene calls are TRBV19 and TRBJ2-2; D not certain. The germline CDR1 and CDR2 sequences are LNHDA and SQIVND (reference sequence). Deletions cut 3 bases from V and 4 bases from J, with 9 bases between. There are 14 residues in the CDR3. The CDR3 sequence: CASSISGPTGELFF. The CDR3 coding sequence is TGTGCCAGTAGTATTAGTGGACCCACCGGGGAGCTGTTTTTT. The entire variable domain, with the rest obtained from reference TRBV19 and TRBJ2-2, is as follows: DGGITQSPKYLFRKEGQNVTLSCEQNLNHDAMYWYRQDPGQGLRLIYYSQIVNDFQKGDIAEGYSVSREKKESFPLTVTSAQKNPTAFYLCASSISGPTGELFFGEGSRLTVL.

The rearrangement joins TRBV11-3 to TRBJ1-1; the match to TRBD1 covers 7 bases. The CDR3 is 14 residues long. J gave up 8 bases and V 0 bases, and 6 bases lay outside the gene matches. Germline CDR1 is SGHNT and CDR2 is YENEEA. The DNA for the CDR3 is TGTGCCAGCAGCTTAGATGGGGGACAGCCCGAAGCTTTCTTT. It codes for CASSLDGGQPEAFF.